Following are 3 T cell receptor beta chains from one sample sequenced in a study of cytomegalovirus exposure and HLA in healthy donors (dated by TCRdb to the late 2010s). The library was generated by the immunoSEQ multiplex PCR assay. For the multiplex PCR, a mixture combining 60 forward primers for TCR Vbeta segments and 13 reverse primers for TCR Jbeta segments was used. TCRdb stores this immuneACCESS table with in-frame sequences only. Part of the clones is absent; in the studies checked, under half of the shortfall reflects unresolved V genes, and no reason is known for the rest. This sample is represented by 95,000 to 150,000 clones; 65% to 90% of them were singletons. The ten largest account for under 2.5% of the sample. The material sequenced was PBMCs. The origin of the receptors is a man between 25 and 39 years old in good health and CMV-seronegative.

This clone has only one observation. The chain links TRBV2 to TRBJ2-5; TRBD2 matches 10 bases. V lost 8 bases to trimming and J lost 4 bases; unmatched junction nucleotides: 13. The germline V gene encodes CDR1 SNHLY and CDR2 FYNNEI. This CDR3 spans 16 amino acids. The CDR3 DNA follows: TGTGCCAGCGCTAGGCCCCCTAGCGGGGGCCCAGAGACCCAGTACTTC. This gives the protein CASARPPSGGPETQYF. Full variable domain (missing parts from reference TRBV2 and TRBJ2-5): EPEVTQTPSHQVTQMGQEVILRCVPISNHLYFYWYRQILGQKVEFLVSFYNNEISEKSEIFDDQFSVERPDGSNFTLKIRSTKLEDSAMYFCASARPPSGGPETQYFGPGTRLLVL.

The genes are TRBV7-2 and TRBJ2-2, with D perhaps matching TRBD1 (6 bases). Trimming took off 1 base at V and 6 bases at J, with 15 bases between the two ends. The CDR3 sequence is 16 residues long. Germline CDR1 is SGHTA and CDR2 is FQGNSA. CDR3 protein: CASSLETGVKPGELFF. In nucleotides, the CDR3 is TGTGCCAGCAGCTTAGAGACAGGAGTTAAACCCGGGGAGCTGTTTTTT.

The V and J genes are TRBV28 and TRBJ2-7, with 10 bases that match TRBD1. Trimming cost V 5 bases and J 4 bases; bases outside gene matches: 8. This CDR3 region has 15 residues. Per germline, CDR1 MDHEN and CDR2 SYDVKM. The CDR3 coding sequence is TGTGCCAGCAGTCTCCCCGGGACAGGGGTTTACGAGCAGTACTTC. Its translation: CASSLPGTGVYEQYF.